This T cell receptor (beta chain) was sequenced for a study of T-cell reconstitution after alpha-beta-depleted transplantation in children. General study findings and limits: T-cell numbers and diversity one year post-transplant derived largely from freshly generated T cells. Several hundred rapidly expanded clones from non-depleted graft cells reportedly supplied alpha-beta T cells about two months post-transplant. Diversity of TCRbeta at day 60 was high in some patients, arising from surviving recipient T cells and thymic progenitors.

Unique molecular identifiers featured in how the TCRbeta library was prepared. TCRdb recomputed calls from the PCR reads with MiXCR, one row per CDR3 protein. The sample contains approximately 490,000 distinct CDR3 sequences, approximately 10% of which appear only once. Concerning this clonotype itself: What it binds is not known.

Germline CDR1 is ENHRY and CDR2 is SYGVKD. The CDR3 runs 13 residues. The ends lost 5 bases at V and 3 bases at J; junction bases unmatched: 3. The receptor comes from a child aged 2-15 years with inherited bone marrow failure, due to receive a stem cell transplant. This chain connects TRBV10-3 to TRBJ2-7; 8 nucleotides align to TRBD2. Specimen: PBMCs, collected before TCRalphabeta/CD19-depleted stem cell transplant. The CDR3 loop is CAISLAGHYEQYF. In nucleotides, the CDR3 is TGTGCCATCAGTCTAGCGGGTCACTACGAGCAGTACTTC.